These T cell receptor beta chains were read from a single sample in a study of blood T cell repertoires in COVID-19. Profiled with immunoSEQ multiplex PCR; TCRdb holds only in-frame clones, not every one. The sample lists 160,000 or so clones, around four fifths seen once, with nearly 8% in the top ten. The sequenced material came from PBMCs or T cells enriched from blood (not recorded which). The receptors derive from a woman in her fifties or sixties who had recovered from COVID-19. Both conserved end residues are part of each CDR3. The order of the fields is D gene, clone size, V gene, J gene, CDR3 protein, CDR3 DNA. The D gene is left open where the match is weak. Size values are once, few and many counts, or a class for expanded clones, and some rows have none.

.	.	TRBV7-9	TRBJ1-2	CASSLPGFDGYTF	TGTGCCAGCAGCTTACCAGGGTTCGATGGCTACACCTTC
TRBD2	.	TRBV28	TRBJ2-6	CASSPSGSGANVLTF	TGTGCCAGCAGCCCTAGCGGCTCTGGGGCCAACGTCCTGACTTTC
.	.	TRBV7-2	TRBJ1-6	CASSLLRDNSPLHF	TGTGCCAGCAGCTTATTGAGGGATAATTCACCCCTCCACTTT
TRBD1	.	TRBV19	TRBJ1-1	CASSMDRANTEAFF	TGTGCCAGTAGTATGGACAGGGCGAACACTGAAGCTTTCTTT
.	.	TRBV7-3	TRBJ2-3	CASSLGGTGDPQYF	TGTGCCAGCAGCTTAGGCGGGACGGGGGATCCGCAGTATTTT
TRBD1	.	TRBV6-2/TRBV6-3	TRBJ1-5	CASSWGQGRNQPQHF	TGTGCCAGCAGTTGGGGACAGGGGCGAAATCAGCCCCAGCATTTT
.	.	TRBV5-1	TRBJ2-2	CASSLSPGYTGELFF	TGCGCCAGCAGCTTGTCACCGGGGTACACCGGGGAGCTGTTTTTT
TRBD1	.	TRBV28	TRBJ2-1	CASSLTGTAYNEQFF	TGTGCCAGCAGTTTAACCGGGACAGCTTACAATGAGCAGTTCTTC
.	.	TRBV7-3	TRBJ2-7	CASSSGGSYEQYF	TGTGCCAGCAGCTCAGGGGGGTCCTACGAGCAGTACTTC
TRBD1	.	TRBV6-5	TRBJ1-2	CASTGQGLKYGYTF	TGTGCCAGCACGGGACAGGGGCTTAAGTATGGCTACACCTTC
.	few	TRBV9	TRBJ1-3	CASSSGPGNTIYF	TGTGCCAGCAGCAGCGGCCCTGGAAACACCATATATTTT
TRBD1	.	TRBV4-1	TRBJ1-5	CASSHQTGTGQPQHF	TGCGCCAGCAGCCACCAGACAGGGACGGGGCAGCCCCAGCATTTT
TRBD1	.	TRBV13	TRBJ2-7	CASSPVTGLREQYF	TGTGCCAGCAGCCCGGTGACAGGGCTCCGCGAGCAGTACTTC
TRBD2	.	TRBV5-4	TRBJ2-7	CASSLVASGGGDEYF	TGTGCCAGCAGCTTGGTTGCTAGCGGGGGAGGGGACGAGTACTTC
TRBD2	.	TRBV5-1	TRBJ2-7	CASSLGSGGAGGNEQYF	TGCGCCAGCAGCTTGGGCAGCGGGGGGGCCGGTGGTAACGAGCAGTACTTC
TRBD1	.	TRBV7-9	TRBJ1-3	CASSFRGTVSGNTIYF	TGTGCCAGCAGCTTTCGAGGGACAGTCTCTGGAAACACCATATATTTT
TRBD1	.	TRBV7-8	TRBJ1-4	CASRNAGGSGEKLFF	TGTGCCAGCAGAAACGCAGGGGGCTCGGGGGAAAAACTGTTTTTT
.	.	TRBV2	TRBJ1-2	CASSEARAAAPFF	TGTGCCAGCAGTGAAGCGCGGGCCGCAGCCCCGTTCTTC
TRBD2	.	TRBV20-1	TRBJ2-7	CSASGTSGAHYEQYF	TGCAGTGCTAGTGGGACTAGCGGAGCTCACTACGAGCAGTACTTC
TRBD1	.	TRBV28	TRBJ1-1	CASSSTTPGQFAFF	TGTGCCAGCAGTTCAACAACGCCGGGACAGTTTGCTTTCTTT
TRBD1	.	TRBV19	TRBJ1-3	CASTTGAAGNTIYF	TGTGCCAGTACCACAGGGGCAGCTGGAAACACCATATATTTT
.	.	TRBV6-2/TRBV6-3	TRBJ1-5	CASSPGIQPQHF	TGTGCCAGCAGTCCAGGGATCCAGCCCCAGCATTTT
TRBD1	.	TRBV7-3	TRBJ1-1	CASSPNRQGMNTEAFF	TGTGCCAGCAGCCCGAATAGACAGGGAATGAACACTGAAGCTTTCTTT
.	.	TRBV21-1	TRBJ1-1	CARPPCRGGIENTEAFF	TGTGCCAGACCCCCGTGTAGAGGGGGCATAGAGAACACTGAAGCTTTCTTT
TRBD2	.	TRBV4-3	TRBJ2-3	CASSRTSGRADTQYF	TGCGCCAGCAGCCGGACTAGCGGGCGCGCAGATACGCAGTATTTT
TRBD1	.	TRBV19	TRBJ1-1	CASSISRDSGSAFF	TGTGCCAGTAGTATCTCCCGGGACAGCGGGTCAGCTTTCTTT
TRBD1	few	TRBV7-2	TRBJ2-1	CASSYRGVEQFF	TGTGCCAGCAGTTACAGGGGTGTCGAGCAGTTCTTC
.	.	TRBV4-3	TRBJ2-2	CASSQEAQNTGELFF	TGCGCCAGCAGCCAAGAGGCCCAGAACACCGGGGAGCTGTTTTTT
.	.	TRBV3-1/TRBV3-2	TRBJ2-1	CASSRARNEQFF	TGTGCCAGCAGCCGAGCGAGGAATGAGCAGTTCTTC
.	.	TRBV7-2	TRBJ1-2	CASRIGDSYYGYTF	TGTGCCAGCAGGATCGGTGACTCCTACTATGGCTACACCTTC
.	.	TRBV6-6	TRBJ2-7	CASSYATPVSYEQYF	TGTGCCAGCAGTTACGCGACACCGGTATCCTACGAGCAGTACTTC
.	.	TRBV28	TRBJ2-7	CASSPPLRVYEQYF	TGTGCCAGCAGCCCCCCTTTGCGGGTTTACGAGCAGTACTTC
TRBD1	few	TRBV6-5	TRBJ1-2	CASSSDRGGYTF	TGTGCCAGCAGTTCTGACAGGGGAGGCTACACCTTC
.	.	TRBV9	TRBJ2-3	CASSLLGDNTDTQYF	TGTGCCAGCAGCCTGCTGGGGGACAACACAGATACGCAGTATTTT
TRBD1	.	TRBV6-6	TRBJ1-4	CASSRDRSTFNEKLFF	TGTGCCAGCAGCCGGGACAGGAGTACCTTTAATGAAAAACTGTTTTTT
TRBD2	.	TRBV24-1	TRBJ2-3	CATSDPRAGEADTQYF	TGTGCCACCAGTGATCCAAGGGCGGGGGAGGCAGATACGCAGTATTTT
TRBD1	.	TRBV9	TRBJ2-1	CASSSSGTADNEQFF	TGTGCCAGCAGCTCATCAGGGACAGCGGACAATGAGCAGTTCTTC
.	.	TRBV2	TRBJ2-5	CASRKPSQETQYF	TGTGCCAGCAGAAAGCCCTCCCAAGAGACCCAGTACTTC